This T cell receptor (beta chain) was captured by sequencing in a study of beta chain features in type 1 diabetes. Trimming pared 10 bases from V and 0 bases from J, leaving 18 bases between. The CDR3 consists of 16 residues. The V gene's germline CDR1 is SGHTA and CDR2 FQGNSA. The entirety of the isolated RNA underwent reverse transcription, so expressed TCRB transcripts were sequenced. Read counts averaged roughly 4 million for samples of naive, central memory and regulatory T cells. The method was immunoSEQ multiplex PCR; TCRdb's version includes in-frame clones alone and lacks a portion of them. The sample carries hundreds of thousands of clones, 11% to 15% recorded once. Turning to this clone: The antigen remains undetermined.

Broader study findings: Among all four CD4+ subsets, Type 1 diabetes patients had TCRB CDR3s that were moderately but significantly shorter. Short templates might get an advantage during PCR, and this would be equal in patients and controls.

The clonotype comes from a man aged 18 to 29 with type 1 diabetes. The chain is built from TRBV7-2 and TRBJ2-2; D is possibly TRBD1 (6 bases). Sequencing input: naive CD4+ T cells from blood. CDR3 bases: TGTGCCACCTTACCGGGACACAGAGCGAACACCGGGGAGCTGTTTTTT. Its translation: CATLPGHRANTGELFF.